These T cell receptor beta chains were read from a single sample in a study of cytomegalovirus exposure and HLA in healthy donors. This table comes from immunoSEQ multiplex PCR, and its TCRdb copy is limited to in-frame clones, with some not included. The sample has 100,000 to 120,000 clones, 67% seen once. The material sequenced was PBMCs. The receptors shown here come from a man between 18 and 29 years old in good health and CMV-seropositive. The CDR3 runs from the conserved cysteine through the conserved F or W. The D gene is left open where the match is weak. The listing skips clone size in some rows; elsewhere it reads once, few, many or a size class.

j_call d_call clone_size v_call cdr3_aa cdr3_nt
TRBJ1-2 - - TRBV19 CASSLFAGDGYTF TGTGCCAGTAGCCTCTTCGCGGGGGATGGCTACACCTTC
TRBJ2-3 - few TRBV6-1 CASRGLTDTQYF TGTGCCAGCAGGGGACTGACAGATACGCAGTATTTT
TRBJ1-6 TRBD1 few TRBV6-6 CASTETGEPSPLHF TGTGCCAGCACCGAGACAGGGGAGCCTTCACCCCTCCACTTT
TRBJ2-5 TRBD2 - TRBV11-2 CASSLSGVKETQYF TGTGCCAGCAGCCTTAGCGGGGTTAAAGAGACCCAGTACTTC
TRBJ1-6 - once TRBV4-1 CASSQKPESSYNSPLHF TGCGCCAGCAGCCAAAAACCCGAGAGCTCCTATAATTCACCCCTCCACTTT
TRBJ1-2 - - TRBV28 CASSPDRNYGYTF TGTGCCAGCAGTCCTGACAGAAACTATGGCTACACCTTC
TRBJ2-5 - - TRBV28 CASSSGRDGETQYF TGTGCCAGCAGCAGTGGCAGGGATGGGGAGACCCAGTACTTC
TRBJ1-1 - once TRBV5-6 CASSLIITPEAFF TGTGCCAGCAGCCTCATCATAACTCCGGAAGCTTTCTTT
TRBJ2-7 - - TRBV6-5 CASSRGPSTYEQYF TGTGCCAGCAGTAGAGGGCCTTCAACCTACGAGCAGTACTTC
TRBJ1-1 - - TRBV13 CASSLIGPEAFF TGTGCCAGCAGCTTAATTGGGCCTGAAGCTTTCTTT
TRBJ1-1 - - TRBV2 CASMERAEAFF TGTGCCAGCATGGAGAGGGCTGAAGCTTTCTTT
TRBJ2-5 - few TRBV28 CASSLESRKTQYF TGTGCCAGCAGTTTAGAGAGTCGAAAGACCCAGTACTTC
TRBJ1-2 - - TRBV30 CAWSNGGEVGYTF TGTGCCTGGAGTAATGGAGGGGAGGTTGGCTACACCTTC
TRBJ2-7 TRBD1 - TRBV7-9 CASSESPGQGWYEQYF TGTGCCAGCAGCGAGAGCCCGGGACAGGGTTGGTACGAGCAGTACTTC
TRBJ2-3 - - TRBV6-5 CASSYGPGDTDTQYF TGTGCCAGCAGTTACGGTCCGGGGGACACAGATACGCAGTATTTT
TRBJ1-5 TRBD1 - TRBV6-5 CASSSMTGVGQPQHF TGTGCCAGCAGTTCCATGACAGGGGTAGGTCAGCCCCAGCATTTT
TRBJ1-3 TRBD1 - TRBV6-6 CASKWAGGSGNTIYF TGTGCCAGCAAATGGGCAGGGGGTTCTGGAAACACCATATATTTT
TRBJ2-3 - few TRBV28 CASSLDRTRYTQYF TGTGCCAGCAGTTTAGACAGGACCCGTTATACGCAGTATTTT
TRBJ1-5 - - TRBV15 CATSLGVEGGQPQHF TGTGCCACCTCTTTGGGAGTCGAAGGCGGGCAGCCCCAGCATTTT
TRBJ1-2 - - TRBV5-4 CASSWVGGLGYGYTF TGTGCCAGCAGTTGGGTCGGGGGGCTGGGCTATGGCTACACCTTC
TRBJ2-3 - once TRBV20-1 CSARIGDTQYF TGCAGTGCTAGGATCGGAGATACGCAGTATTTT
TRBJ2-7 - - TRBV11-3 CASSLEIDRDKTYEQYF TGTGCCAGCAGCTTAGAGATAGACCGGGACAAGACCTACGAGCAGTACTTC
TRBJ1-1 - - TRBV6-5 CASSYAAGPTEAFF TGTGCCAGCAGTTACGCCGCGGGACCCACTGAAGCTTTCTTT
TRBJ2-7 TRBD1 few TRBV28 CASSFNRDSISYEQYF TGTGCCAGCAGTTTTAATCGGGACAGCATATCCTACGAGCAGTACTTC
TRBJ1-1 TRBD1 - TRBV14 CASSQDGQGAGMNTEAFF TGTGCCAGCAGCCAAGATGGTCAGGGGGCAGGTATGAACACTGAAGCTTTCTTT
TRBJ2-2 - - TRBV7-9 CASSLRVVAGELFF TGTGCCAGCAGCTTGAGGGTAGTAGCCGGGGAGCTGTTTTTT
TRBJ2-1 TRBD1 few TRBV4-1 CASSKTGTGGNEQFF TGCGCCAGCAGCAAAACCGGGACAGGGGGCAACGAGCAGTTCTTC
TRBJ1-1 TRBD1 - TRBV28 CASSLPGQGLTEAFF TGTGCCAGCAGTCTACCGGGACAGGGACTCACTGAAGCTTTCTTT
TRBJ2-1 TRBD2 - TRBV6-4 CASSAVQGTSRPDYNEQFF TGTGCCAGCAGTGCGGTACAGGGGACTAGCCGACCCGATTACAATGAGCAGTTCTTC
TRBJ1-6 - - TRBV6-5 CASGNRGTNSPLHF TGTGCCAGCGGAAATAGGGGGACCAATTCACCCCTCCACTTT
TRBJ2-1 TRBD1 - TRBV13 CANSYGTGAEQFF TGTGCCAACAGCTACGGGACAGGGGCTGAGCAGTTCTTC
TRBJ1-2 TRBD1 - TRBV9 CASSVTPGTDYGYTF TGTGCCAGCAGCGTTACCCCCGGGACAGACTATGGCTACACCTTC
TRBJ2-2 - once TRBV29-1 CSVDGPNTGELFF TGCAGCGTTGATGGGCCGAACACCGGGGAGCTGTTTTTT
TRBJ2-7 - few TRBV2 CASRTSQGGPHEQYF TGTGCCAGCAGGACGTCCCAGGGAGGCCCCCACGAGCAGTACTTC
TRBJ1-1 - - TRBV28 CASSLGAGGTEAFF TGTGCCAGCAGCCTCGGCGCGGGGGGTACTGAAGCTTTCTTT
TRBJ1-2 TRBD1 - TRBV5-1 CASRQGDYGYTF TGCGCCAGCAGACAGGGGGACTATGGCTACACCTTC
TRBJ1-1 - - TRBV6-5 CASSYSKQGSTEAFF TGTGCCAGCAGTTACTCGAAACAGGGTTCAACTGAAGCTTTCTTT
TRBJ1-3 - few TRBV11-2 CASSPILAGSGNTIYF TGTGCCAGCAGCCCCATATTAGCGGGCTCTGGAAACACCATATATTTT
TRBJ1-4 TRBD1 - TRBV11-2 CASSFGTVEKLFF TGTGCCAGCAGCTTTGGGACAGTTGAAAAACTGTTTTTT
TRBJ1-4 - - TRBV6-1 CASRQVPNEKLFF TGTGCCAGCAGACAGGTCCCTAATGAAAAACTGTTTTTT
TRBJ2-2 TRBD2 - TRBV11-3 CASGRGGSTGELFF TGTGCCAGCGGGCGGGGGGGAAGCACCGGGGAGCTGTTTTTT
TRBJ2-2 - few TRBV7-9 CASSLQGSTGELFF TGTGCCAGCAGCTTACAGGGGAGTACCGGGGAGCTGTTTTTT
TRBJ2-2 - - TRBV7-3 CASSQGRRGRDVGELFF TGTGCCAGCAGCCAGGGAAGGAGGGGGAGGGATGTCGGGGAGCTGTTTTTT
TRBJ1-5 - - TRBV25-1 CASSEGLGPQHF TGTGCCAGCAGCGAGGGTTTAGGGCCCCAGCATTTT
TRBJ1-3 TRBD1 - TRBV2 CASRGQGSKSSGNTIYF TGTGCCAGCAGGGGACAGGGTTCGAAGAGCTCTGGAAACACCATATATTTT
TRBJ2-2 TRBD1 few TRBV11-3 CASSPDRAGELFF TGTGCCAGCAGCCCCGACAGGGCCGGGGAGCTGTTTTTT
TRBJ2-7 - - TRBV6-5 CASSYSQGMNYEQYF TGTGCCAGCAGTTACTCGCAGGGGATGAACTACGAGCAGTACTTC
TRBJ2-1 - - TRBV27 CASSLLWTAPDNEQFF TGTGCCAGCAGTTTACTCTGGACAGCCCCCGACAATGAGCAGTTCTTC
TRBJ1-1 - few TRBV11-2 CASSFPGVITEAFF TGTGCCAGCAGCTTTCCGGGGGTCATCACTGAAGCTTTCTTT
TRBJ2-3 TRBD2 once TRBV4-2 CASSQLAGGTDTQYF TGTGCCAGCAGCCAACTAGCGGGGGGCACAGATACGCAGTATTTT